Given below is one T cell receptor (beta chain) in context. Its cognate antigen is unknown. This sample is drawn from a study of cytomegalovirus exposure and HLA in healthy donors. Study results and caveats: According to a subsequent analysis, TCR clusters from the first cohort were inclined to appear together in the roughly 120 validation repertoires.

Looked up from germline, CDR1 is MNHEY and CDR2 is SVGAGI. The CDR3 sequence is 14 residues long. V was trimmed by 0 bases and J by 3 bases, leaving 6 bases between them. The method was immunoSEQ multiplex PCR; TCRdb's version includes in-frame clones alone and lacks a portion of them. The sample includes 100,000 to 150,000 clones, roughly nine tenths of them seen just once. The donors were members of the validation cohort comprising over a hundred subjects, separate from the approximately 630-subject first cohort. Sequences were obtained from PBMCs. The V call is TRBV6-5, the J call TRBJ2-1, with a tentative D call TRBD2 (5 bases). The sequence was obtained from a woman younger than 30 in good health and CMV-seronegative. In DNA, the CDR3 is TGTGCCAGCAGTTACTCAAGCGGCTACAATGAGCAGTTCTTC. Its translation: CASSYSSGYNEQFF.